This note documents a single TCR beta chain sequence. The sample is drawn from a study of blood T cells in healthy people across ages. Combining a sample-barcoded 5' primer with a J-beta primer mix, a second PCR ran for about 7 to 11 cycles. Researchers report that a template-switch adaptor with 12 random nucleotides tagged each cDNA molecule. One entry per CDR3 protein results from TCRdb running MiXCR on the 5' RACE reads. The repertoire holds 500,000 to 700,000 distinct CDR3 sequences, with approximately 30% as singletons. PBMCs were isolated at a quantity of at least 7 million per sample. This CDR3 has 11 residues. The V end was cut by 5 bases, the J end by 14 bases, with 17 bases between. CDR1 DFQATT and CDR2 SNEGSKA come from the germline V gene (reference sequence).

J is TRBJ2-3 and V is TRBV20-1, with D perhaps TRBD1 or TRBD2 (5 bases each). The TCR originated in a woman aged 80 or over in good health. Material: blood. Here the CDR3 reads CSALLRDVRYF. CDR3 nucleotides: TGCAGTGCTCTCCTCCGGGACGTAAGGTATTTT.